One and the same sample provided the 26 T cell receptor beta chains below, sequenced in a study of a mutant IDH1 vaccine in newly diagnosed glioma. Their antigens are not known. Time point here: week 47, end of study. The investigators gave 300 ug of mutant IDH1 20-mer peptide in each vaccine dose, together with topical imiquimod. Sequencing used immunoSEQ multiplex PCR; TCRdb keeps in-frame clones, though not all of them. The data show about 84,000 clones, 75% to 90% seen once. Material: PBMCs, obtained from a glioma patient whose treatment included an IDH1 peptide vaccine. These receptors were obtained from a man between 35 and 55 years old with glioma.

In this sample, this clone turned up once. The chain carries TRBV7-2 and TRBJ2-2; D possibly corresponds to TRBD2 (6 bases). The germline gives CDR1 SGHTA, CDR2 FQGNSA. V lost 5 bases and J lost 5, with 15 bases in between. CDR3 length: 15 residues. CDR3 DNA sequence: TGTGCCAGCAGCCTCGTGCTAGCGCCTACCGGGGAGCTGTTTTTT. Its translation is CASSLVLAPTGELFF. The full variable domain, completed using reference TRBV7-2 and TRBJ2-2, is GAGVSQSPSNKVTEKGKDVELRCDPISGHTALYWYRQSLGQGLEFLIYFQGNSAPDKSGLPSDRFSAERTGGSVSTLTIQRTQQEDSAVYLCASSLVLAPTGELFFGEGSRLTVL.

The chain recombines TRBV9 with TRBJ2-3; the match to TRBD2 covers 7 bases. This CDR3 region has 16 residues. The germline V gene encodes CDR1 SGDLS and CDR2 YYNGEE. Trimming removed 1 base from V and 4 bases from J; junction bases left unmatched: 9. The DNA for the CDR3 is TGTGCCAGCAGCGTAAGGCGGGAGCTCGGGGCAGATACGCAGTATTTT. Amino acids: CASSVRRELGADTQYF.

This sequence joins TRBV30 and TRBJ2-7; D gene uncertain. The length of the CDR3 is 14 residues. Trimming took 5 bases from V and 2 from J, leaving 16 bases between them. The germline V gene has CDR1 GTSNPN and CDR2 SVGIG (reference sequence). CDR3 protein: CAWALGGTPYEQYF. The CDR3 bases are TGTGCCTGGGCCCTTGGCGGAACCCCCTACGAGCAGTACTTC.

The gene calls are TRBV11-2 and TRBJ2-7, with D perhaps TRBD2 (5 bases). Germline CDR1 SGHAT, CDR2 FQNNGV. Trimming took 2 bases from V and 0 from J, leaving 14 bases between them. The CDR3 is 16 residues long. The CDR3 DNA reads as TGTGCCAGCAGCTTATTCCCGGCTAGCAGCTCCTACGAGCAGTACTTC. Its protein product is CASSLFPASSSYEQYF. Filled out from reference TRBV11-2 and TRBJ2-7, the complete variable domain reads EAGVAQSPRYKIIEKRQSVAFWCNPISGHATLYWYQQILGQGPKLLIQFQNNGVVDDSQLPKDRFSAERLKGVDSTLKIQPAKLEDSAVYLCASSLFPASSSYEQYFGPGTRLTVT.

The genes are TRBV7-9 and TRBJ1-1, with D uncertain. The V and J ends lost 3 bases and 3 bases respectively, with 5 bases between them. Germline lookup yields CDR1 SEHNR and CDR2 FQNEAQ (reference sequence). This CDR3 region has 12 residues. In DNA, the CDR3 is TGTGCCAGCAGCTTCGAAGACACTGAAGCTTTCTTT. It encodes CASSFEDTEAFF.

This chain connects TRBV5-1 to TRBJ2-3; 12 positions match TRBD2. J was trimmed by 2 bases and V by 3 bases; bases with no gene match: 4. This CDR3 is built from 16 residues. The germline CDR1 and CDR2 sequences are SGHRS and YFSETQ. The CDR3 sequence is CASSSGLAGPTDTQYF. Written as DNA, the CDR3 is TGCGCCAGCAGCTCAGGACTAGCGGGACCCACAGATACGCAGTATTTT.

The chain has TRBV21-1 and TRBJ2-3; the D call of TRBD2 is as the table states it, not checked on the DNA. TRBV21-1 is termed a pseudogene. The CDR3 sequence is 18 residues long. The CDR3: CASSKVPGTSGDTDTQYF. Written as DNA, the CDR3 is TGTGCCAGCAGCAAAGTGCCCGGGACTAGCGGAGACACAGATACGCAGTATTTT.

This clone was seen a few times. The rearrangement uses TRBV11-1 and TRBJ2-1; D ambiguous. This CDR3 comprises 16 residues. CDR1 is SGHAT and CDR2 is FQDESV in the germline V gene (reference sequence). With 1 base removed from V and 4 bases from J, the gap between germline ends came to 14 bases. The CDR3 here is CASSLGGEAAYNEQFF. The CDR3 DNA sequence: TGTGCCAGCAGCTTAGGGGGTGAGGCGGCGTACAATGAGCAGTTCTTC.

V gene TRBV4-1 combines with J gene TRBJ1-5; D unclear. CDR1 is MGHRA, CDR2 YSYEKL, per germline. V was shortened by 3 bases and J by 7 bases, with 10 bases between the two germline ends. This CDR3 is 13 amino acids long. CDR3: CASSHSPGQPQHF. The CDR3 bases are TGCGCCAGCAGCCACTCCCCCGGCCAGCCCCAGCATTTT.

CDR3 region: CASSWGTEAFF. The DNA of the CDR3 is TGTGCCAGCAGCTGGGGTACTGAAGCTTTCTTT. The genes are TRBV7-2 and TRBJ1-1; D uncertain. This CDR3 is 11 amino acids long. The germline V gene encodes CDR1 SGHTA and CDR2 FQGNSA. The V end lost 4 bases, the J end lost 5 bases, and 5 bases lay between the germline ends.

The chain carries TRBV5-1 and TRBJ2-2; 10 bases map to TRBD2. In germline, CDR1 is SGHRS, CDR2 YFSETQ. This CDR3 has 14 amino acids. The junction had 4 bases not matched to a gene; V was cut back by 5 bases and J by 6 bases. The CDR3 region has the DNA TGCGCCAGCAGGCTAGCGGGGGCTGCCGGGGAGCTGTTTTTT. It is translated as CASRLAGAAGELFF.

The chain recombines TRBV7-9 with TRBJ2-3; D may be TRBD1 (7 bases). V lost 5 bases to trimming and J lost 0 bases, with 15 bases between them. Per germline, CDR1 SEHNR and CDR2 FQNEAQ (reference sequence). This CDR3 region has 16 residues. CDR3 DNA sequence: TGTGCCAGCAGCGCCAGACAGGGAGGTAGCACAGATACGCAGTATTTT. It specifies CASSARQGGSTDTQYF.

This chain uses TRBV6-4 with TRBJ2-1, with 10 positions matching TRBD2. In germline, CDR1 is MRHNA, CDR2 SNTAGT. Trimming cost V 4 bases and J 4 bases; bases outside gene matches: 7. The CDR3 length is 16 residues. The CDR3 DNA follows: TGTGCCAGCAGTGCTTCCCTAGCGGGAGTATACAATGAGCAGTTCTTC. As protein: CASSASLAGVYNEQFF.

The V and J genes are TRBV19 and TRBJ2-3; D may be TRBD2 (7 bases). The V end was cut by 10 bases, the J end by 4 bases, with 18 bases between. This CDR3 has 14 residues. Germline values: CDR1 LNHDA, CDR2 SQIVND (reference sequence). The CDR3 DNA is TGTGCCATCGCAAGGGGGGGGGCTTCAGATACGCAGTATTTT. It specifies CAIARGGASDTQYF. Full variable domain (remainder filled in from reference TRBV19 and TRBJ2-3): DGGITQSPKYLFRKEGQNVTLSCEQNLNHDAMYWYRQDPGQGLRLIYYSQIVNDFQKGDIAEGYSVSREKKESFPLTVTSAQKNPTAFYLCAIARGGASDTQYFGPGTRLTVL.

V gene TRBV7-9 combines with J gene TRBJ2-7, with D unresolved. This CDR3 region has 12 residues. Germline assignment: CDR1 SEHNR and CDR2 FQNEAQ (reference sequence). Trimming removed 5 bases from V and 6 bases from J, with 11 bases in between. CDR3 protein: CASSLLEGEQYF. The CDR3 DNA is TGTGCCAGCAGCCTCCTCGAAGGCGAGCAGTACTTC.

Only a few counts were recorded for this clone. The chain recombines TRBV19 with TRBJ2-3; weak D call: TRBD2 (5 bases). The CDR3 contains 14 residues. V was clipped by 5 bases and J by 2 bases, with 11 bases between them. Germline values: CDR1 LNHDA, CDR2 SQIVND (reference sequence). The CDR3: CASSDPGFTDTQYF. CDR3 sequence (DNA): TGTGCCAGTAGTGACCCGGGGTTCACAGATACGCAGTATTTT. Supplemented by reference TRBV19 and TRBJ2-3, the full variable domain reads DGGITQSPKYLFRKEGQNVTLSCEQNLNHDAMYWYRQDPGQGLRLIYYSQIVNDFQKGDIAEGYSVSREKKESFPLTVTSAQKNPTAFYLCASSDPGFTDTQYFGPGTRLTVL.

This sequence joins TRBV5-1 and TRBJ2-7; the D call may be TRBD1 or TRBD2 (6 bases each). The CDR3 runs to 16 residues. Germline CDR1 SGHRS, CDR2 YFSETQ. V lost 1 base and J 0 bases, leaving 14 bases between the germline ends. The CDR3 DNA is TGCGCCAGCAGCTTGTTGGGACACGGGAGCTCCTACGAGCAGTACTTC. The encoded protein is CASSLLGHGSSYEQYF.

The V gene is TRBV13, the J gene TRBJ2-3; 13 nucleotides agree with TRBD2. The V gene's germline CDR1 is PRHDT and CDR2 FYEKMQ (reference sequence). The V segment lost 5 bases and the J segment 7 bases; nucleotides outside the gene matches: 9. CDR3 length: 16 residues. CDR3 bases: TGTGCCAGCAGCCCCAGGACTAGCGGGAGTTCTTATACGCAGTATTTT. Protein product: CASSPRTSGSSYTQYF.

The chain joins TRBV7-9 to TRBJ1-4; D is undetermined. CDR1 and CDR2 from the germline V gene are SEHNR and FQNEAQ (reference sequence). V dropped 8 bases and J dropped 9 bases, with 22 bases sitting between them. This CDR3 is built from 15 residues. In DNA, the CDR3 is TGTGCCAGCGGCCGCTACAGCCAACTAATGCAAAAACTGTTTTTT. The encoded protein is CASGRYSQLMQKLFF.

The chain recombines TRBV4-3 with TRBJ2-3; TRBD1 is a possible D gene (5 bases). V lost 1 base, J lost 4 bases, and 15 bases lay in between. CDR3 length equals 16 residues. Germline assignment: CDR1 LGHNA and CDR2 YSLEER. The CDR3: CASSQVDTTGPDTQYF. The CDR3 bases are TGCGCCAGCAGCCAAGTGGACACCACCGGGCCAGATACGCAGTATTTT.

The rearrangement uses TRBV4-1 and TRBJ2-5; 7 bases are shared with TRBD2. The V and J ends lost 4 bases and 4 bases, in that order; junction bases with no gene match: 18. The CDR3 extends over 18 amino acids. Germline CDR1 reads MGHRA; CDR2 reads YSYEKL. The CDR3 loop reads CASSLTAAGLAVAETQYF. The DNA for the CDR3 is TGCGCCAGCAGCCTCACCGCGGCAGGGCTAGCGGTCGCAGAGACCCAGTACTTC.

The chain has TRBV4-3 and TRBJ2-2, with unresolved D. Deletions cut 4 bases from V and 4 bases from J, with 10 bases between. This CDR3 spans 14 amino acids. Germline CDR1 LGHNA, CDR2 YSLEER. Here the CDR3 DNA reads TGCGCCAGCAGCCTACAGTACGGCACCGGGGAGCTGTTTTTT. It yields the protein CASSLQYGTGELFF.

This clone has a handful of counts. This chain links TRBV11-2 with TRBJ2-3, with unresolved D. The CDR3 has 13 residues. The ends were cut back, 1 base at V and 1 base at J, with 3 bases in the middle. CDR1 SGHAT and CDR2 FQNNGV come from the germline V gene. The CDR3 nucleotides are TGTGCCAGCAGCTTAGCAGGCACAGATACGCAGTATTTT. Amino acid sequence: CASSLAGTDTQYF. Full variable domain (rest looked up from reference TRBV11-2 and TRBJ2-3): EAGVAQSPRYKIIEKRQSVAFWCNPISGHATLYWYQQILGQGPKLLIQFQNNGVVDDSQLPKDRFSAERLKGVDSTLKIQPAKLEDSAVYLCASSLAGTDTQYFGPGTRLTVL.

The J gene is TRBJ1-1, the V gene TRBV5-6, with a tentative D call TRBD1 (5 bases). CDR1 is SGHDT and CDR2 is YYEEEE in the germline V gene. The ends were cut back, 4 bases at V and 1 base at J, with 20 bases in the middle. The CDR3 length is 17 residues. CDR3 coding DNA: TGTGCCAGCAGCGTATCTCCGGGACGGAGGAAGAACACTGAAGCTTTCTTT. It is translated as CASSVSPGRRKNTEAFF.

This chain links TRBV10-3 with TRBJ2-7; 9 nucleotides match TRBD1. The V segment lost 7 bases and the J segment 5 bases; nucleotides outside the gene matches: 12. The length of the CDR3 is 15 residues. CDR1 and CDR2 from the germline V gene are ENHRY and SYGVKD. CDR3 sequence (DNA): TGTGCCATCACCTACCGGGACAGGGTATACGACGAGCAGTACTTC. Its translation: CAITYRDRVYDEQYF.

This clone appeared a few times. The chain carries TRBV10-3 and TRBJ1-1; TRBD1 aligns across 11 bases. With 2 bases clipped from V and 6 bases from J, the junction kept 5 bases outside the gene matches. Germline CDR1 is ENHRY and CDR2 is SYGVKD. The CDR3 is 15 residues long. The CDR3 sequence: CAISEPGQGGPEAFF. CDR3 sequence (DNA): TGTGCCATCAGTGAGCCGGGACAGGGGGGCCCTGAAGCTTTCTTT.